This entry concerns a single TCR beta chain. The data are from a study of T cell responses to AZD1222 COVID-19 vaccine. The data were produced by immunoSEQ multiplex PCR, yet TCRdb's version contains in-frame clones alone and is incomplete. The table shows 200,000 or so clones, with 85% to 90% occurring only once. The CDR3 covers 16 residues. The V and J ends lost 4 bases and 0 bases, in that order; junction bases with no gene match: 6. Germline CDR1 reads SGHRS; CDR2 reads YFSETQ. The source was peripheral blood, collected on day 0 of AZD1222 vaccination. The chain is built from TRBV5-1 and TRBJ1-3, with 8 bases lining up with TRBD1. The source is an adult in good health. The DNA for the CDR3 is TGCGCCAGCAGCCCGGACAGGGCTAGCTCTGGAAACACCATATATTTT. Its protein is CASSPDRASSGNTIYF.